This T cell receptor beta chain is from a study of T-cell reconstitution after alpha-beta-depleted transplantation in children. Germline CDR1 is DFQATT and CDR2 is SNEGSKA (reference sequence). The CDR3 sequence is 14 residues long. Between the trimmed V and J ends, which lost 3 bases and 3 bases, there was a span of 15 bases. Unique molecular identifiers tagged the TCRbeta library. TCRdb used MiXCR to reprocess the PCR reads, holding one entry per CDR3 protein. This sample has some 70,000 distinct CDR3 sequences; roughly 5.2% occur once, and the top ten carry 15% to 20%. This clonotype came up many times. What it binds is not known. Study-wide findings and caveats: Expanded clones from the graft, numbering several hundred, reportedly supplied alpha-beta T cells about two months after transplant. Hyperexpanded clones declined; after one year, newly produced T cells mostly supplied diversity. Day-60 TCRbeta diversity that was high in some patients was derived from surviving recipient T cells and thymic progenitors.

This sequence was found in a boy less than two years old who had a stem cell transplant for acute myeloid leukemia, so the T cells may come from the graft donor. The material was PBMCs, mostly from graft donor cells, obtained 180 days after TCRalphabeta/CD19-depleted stem cell transplant. The chain joins TRBV20-1 to TRBJ2-7; D is tentatively TRBD1 or TRBD2 (6 bases each). The CDR3: CSASILGGSYEQYF. CDR3 DNA sequence: TGCAGTGCTAGTATTCTGGGGGGCAGCTACGAGCAGTACTTC.